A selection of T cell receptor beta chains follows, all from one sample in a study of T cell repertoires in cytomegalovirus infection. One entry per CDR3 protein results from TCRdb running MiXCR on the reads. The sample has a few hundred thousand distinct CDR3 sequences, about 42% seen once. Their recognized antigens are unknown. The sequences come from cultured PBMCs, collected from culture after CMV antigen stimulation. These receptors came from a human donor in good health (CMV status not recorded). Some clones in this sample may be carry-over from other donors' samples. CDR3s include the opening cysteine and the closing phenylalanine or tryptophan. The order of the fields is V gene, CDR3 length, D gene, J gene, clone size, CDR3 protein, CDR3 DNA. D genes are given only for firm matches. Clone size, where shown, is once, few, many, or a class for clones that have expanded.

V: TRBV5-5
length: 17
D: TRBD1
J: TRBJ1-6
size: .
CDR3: CASSDWGQPREGSPLHF
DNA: TGTGCCAGCAGCGACTGGGGACAGCCTAGGGAGGGTTCACCCCTCCACTTT

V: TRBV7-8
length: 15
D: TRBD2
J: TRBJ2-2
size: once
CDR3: CASSLGGGGSGELFF
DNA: TGTGCCAGCAGCTTAGGCGGGGGGGGATCCGGGGAGCTGTTTTTT

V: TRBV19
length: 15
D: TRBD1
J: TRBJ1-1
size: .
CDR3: CASIGTGGARTEAFF
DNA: TGTGCCAGTATCGGGACAGGGGGCGCGAGGACTGAAGCTTTCTTT

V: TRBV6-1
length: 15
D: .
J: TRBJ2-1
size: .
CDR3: CASSEGGQSYNEQFF
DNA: TGTGCCAGCAGTGAAGGTGGGCAGTCCTACAATGAGCAGTTCTTC

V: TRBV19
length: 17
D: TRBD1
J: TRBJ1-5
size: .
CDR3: CASSGRGTGYSNQPQHF
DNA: TGTGCCAGTAGTGGGCGGGGGACAGGGTATAGCAATCAGCCCCAGCATTTT

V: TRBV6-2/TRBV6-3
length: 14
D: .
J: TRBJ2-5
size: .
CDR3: CASTRGNRQETQYF
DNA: TGTGCCAGCACTAGGGGGAATCGGCAAGAGACCCAGTACTTC

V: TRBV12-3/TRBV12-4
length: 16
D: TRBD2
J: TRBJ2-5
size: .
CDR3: CASSFLDQRGQETQYF
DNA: TGTGCCAGCAGTTTCCTGGACCAGCGGGGCCAAGAGACCCAGTACTTC

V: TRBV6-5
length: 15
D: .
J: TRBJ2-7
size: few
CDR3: CASSTTRAPPGEQYF
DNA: TGTGCCAGCAGCACGACCCGGGCCCCCCCAGGCGAGCAGTACTTC

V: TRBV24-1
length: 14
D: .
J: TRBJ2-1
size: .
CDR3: CATSDPDGYNEQFF
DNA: TGTGCCACCAGTGACCCAGACGGCTACAATGAGCAGTTCTTC

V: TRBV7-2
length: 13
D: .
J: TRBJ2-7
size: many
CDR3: CASSLDSPYEQYF
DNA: TGTGCCAGCAGCTTGGACAGCCCCTACGAGCAGTACTTC

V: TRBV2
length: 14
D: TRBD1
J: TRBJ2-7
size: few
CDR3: CASDARQGQYEQYF
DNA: TGTGCCAGCGATGCCCGACAGGGTCAGTACGAGCAGTACTTC

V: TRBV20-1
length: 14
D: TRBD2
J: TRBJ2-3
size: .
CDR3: CSARLAGGPDTQYF
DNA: TGCAGTGCCCGACTAGCGGGGGGGCCAGATACGCAGTATTTT

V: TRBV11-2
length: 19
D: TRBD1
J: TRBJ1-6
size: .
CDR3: CASSLDPGGQGSYNSPLHF
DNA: TGTGCCAGCAGCTTAGATCCCGGGGGACAGGGCTCCTATAATTCACCCCTCCACTTT

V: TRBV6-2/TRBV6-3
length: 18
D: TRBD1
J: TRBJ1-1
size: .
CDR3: CASSPNPGTGRTGTEAFF
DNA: TGTGCCAGCAGTCCCAATCCCGGGACAGGGCGAACGGGCACTGAAGCTTTCTTT

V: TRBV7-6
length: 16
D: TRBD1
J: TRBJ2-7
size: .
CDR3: CASSGTGGDHSYEQYF
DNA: TGTGCCAGCAGCGGAACAGGGGGCGACCACTCCTACGAGCAGTACTTC

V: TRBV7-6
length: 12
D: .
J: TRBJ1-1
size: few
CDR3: CASSSYNTEAFF
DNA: TGTGCCAGCAGCTCTTATAACACTGAAGCTTTCTTT

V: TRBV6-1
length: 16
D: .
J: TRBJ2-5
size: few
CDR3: CASSEADLGGQETQYF
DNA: TGTGCCAGCAGTGAAGCAGATTTGGGGGGCCAAGAGACCCAGTACTTC

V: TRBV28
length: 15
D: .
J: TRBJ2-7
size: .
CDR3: CASSFVGGERYEQYF
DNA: TGTGCCAGCAGTTTCGTCGGAGGGGAACGCTACGAGCAGTACTTC

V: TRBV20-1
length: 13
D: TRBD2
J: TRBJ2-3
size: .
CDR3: CSARLAGTDTQYF
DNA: TGCAGTGCTAGGCTAGCGGGAACAGATACGCAGTATTTT

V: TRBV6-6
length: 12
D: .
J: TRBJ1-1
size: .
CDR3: CASRIINTEAFF
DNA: TGTGCCAGCAGAATAATCAACACTGAAGCTTTCTTT

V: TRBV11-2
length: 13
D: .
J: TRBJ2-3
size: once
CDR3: CASSLVSLDTQYF
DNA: TGTGCCAGCAGCTTAGTTTCTCTAGATACGCAGTATTTT

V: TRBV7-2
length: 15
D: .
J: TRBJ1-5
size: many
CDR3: CASSPPGTRDQPQHF
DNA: TGTGCCAGCAGCCCGCCCGGGACACGAGATCAGCCCCAGCATTTT

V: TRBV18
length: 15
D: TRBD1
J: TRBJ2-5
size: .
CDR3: CASSPYRGQGETQYF
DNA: TGTGCCAGCTCACCTTACCGTGGACAGGGGGAGACCCAGTACTTC

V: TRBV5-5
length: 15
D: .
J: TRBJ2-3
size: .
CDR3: CASSLEGDLTDTQYF
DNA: TGTGCCAGCAGCTTGGAGGGAGATTTAACAGATACGCAGTATTTT